This T cell receptor (beta chain) was recorded in a study of T cells after yellow fever vaccination. This clonotype was seen only a few times. Its target is unknown. TCRdb reprocessed the 5' RACE reads with MiXCR, giving one entry per CDR3 protein. This sample has approximately 260,000 distinct CDR3 sequences, with about an eighth found just once. Trimming cost V 4 bases and J 2 bases; bases outside gene matches: 7. Germline V gene sequence: CDR1 KGHDR, CDR2 SFDVKD. The CDR3 sequence is 16 residues long. Notes on the study in general: It was the secondary response that reached its peak faster, day 5 versus 15, but it was weaker.

The TCR was taken from a man aged 25-45 years who received the YFV17D yellow fever vaccine. The sample consisted of CD4+ T cells sorted from PBMCs, taken 45 days after the yellow fever booster vaccination. The chain couples TRBV24-1 to TRBJ1-1; 9 bases agree with TRBD1. The CDR3 loop reads CATSDPTGGRNTEAFF. The CDR3 DNA reads as TGTGCCACCAGTGACCCGACAGGGGGGAGAAACACTGAAGCTTTCTTT.